One sample yielded the 17 T cell receptor beta chains listed below, sequenced in a study of blood T cell repertoires in COVID-19. Here immunoSEQ multiplex PCR was the method, and the copy in TCRdb shows in-frame clones only, minus some. Among under 250,000 clones listed, more than 70% were seen once. Source material: peripheral blood. These receptors originate from a man over 45 with COVID-19, enrolled during active disease.

This clone was observed a handful of times. V gene TRBV28 combines with J gene TRBJ2-7; 8 bases match TRBD1. Per germline, CDR1 MDHEN and CDR2 SYDVKM. V dropped 6 bases and J dropped 0; count of bases not matched to a gene: 16. The CDR3 contains 18 residues. Here the CDR3 DNA reads TGTGCCAGCAGCCAGGGGGCAACGTGGTCCCTACGCTCCTACGAGCAGTACTTC. It yields the protein CASSQGATWSLRSYEQYF.

V gene TRBV6-6 combines with J gene TRBJ1-2; TRBD1 is a possible D gene (5 bases). The CDR3 totals 14 residues. The V gene's germline CDR1 is MNHNY and CDR2 SVGAGI (reference sequence). The germline V and J ends were trimmed by 2 bases and 1 base, with 8 bases remaining between them. The CDR3 coding sequence is TGTGCCAGCAGTTACGAGCAGGGTAACTATGGCTACACCTTC. It is translated as CASSYEQGNYGYTF.

The chain recombines TRBV7-9 with TRBJ1-6, with D perhaps matching TRBD1 (5 bases). Germline CDR1 and CDR2: SEHNR and FQNEAQ (reference sequence). Deletions cut 2 bases from V and 14 bases from J, with 22 bases between. The CDR3 is made up of 16 amino acids. The CDR3 DNA is TGTGCCAGCAGCTTATCCGTAACGGGTACAGGAGCAACCCTCCACTTT. This sequence encodes CASSLSVTGTGATLHF.

The chain has TRBV14 and TRBJ1-3; D might be TRBD1 (6 bases). The CDR3 loop spans 15 amino acids. Germline V gene lookup returns CDR1 SGHDN and CDR2 FVKESK. V was pared by 3 bases and J by 3 bases, with 12 bases between. The CDR3 nucleotides are TGTGCCAGCAGCCAGACTACAGGGTTTGGAAACACCATATATTTT. Its protein product is CASSQTTGFGNTIYF.

This chain connects TRBV7-2 to TRBJ1-1, with 7 nucleotides matching TRBD1. Per the germline V gene, CDR1 is SGHTA and CDR2 is FQGNSA. The CDR3 is 14 amino acids. The V and J ends lost 3 bases and 2 bases, in that order; junction bases with no gene match: 3. The CDR3 nucleotides read TGTGCCAGCAGCTTGGGACAGTTAAACACTGAAGCTTTCTTT. Amino acids: CASSLGQLNTEAFF.

This rearrangement joins TRBV5-1 to TRBJ2-5; 7 nucleotides agree with TRBD2. Unmatched junction bases numbered 13, after V lost 6 bases and J lost 2 bases. Germline-derived CDR1 and CDR2 are SGHRS and YFSETQ. The CDR3 has 16 amino acids. Written as DNA, the CDR3 is TGCGCCAGCACCCTGGGCGGGGGAGGGCCTCAAGAGACCCAGTACTTC. This encodes CASTLGGGGPQETQYF. Complete variable domain (other parts from reference TRBV5-1 and TRBJ2-5): KAGVTQTPRYLIKTRGQQVTLSCSPISGHRSVSWYQQTPGQGLQFLFEYFSETQRNKGNFPGRFSGRQFSNSRSEMNVSTLELGDSALYLCASTLGGGGPQETQYFGPGTRLLVL.

The chain carries TRBV5-1 and TRBJ2-1; 7 bases align to TRBD1. The length of the CDR3 is 16 residues. The germline V gene has CDR1 SGHRS and CDR2 YFSETQ. The V segment lost 1 base and the J segment 2 bases; nucleotides outside the gene matches: 6. In DNA form, the CDR3 reads TGCGCCAGCAGCTTGCCTAGGACAGGCCCCTACAATGAGCAGTTCTTC. Translated, it gives CASSLPRTGPYNEQFF.

V gene TRBV29-1 combines with J gene TRBJ1-5; a weak D match, TRBD1 (6 bases). Per the germline V gene, CDR1 is SQVTM and CDR2 is ANQGSEA. Trimming left V 7 bases short and J 2 bases short, with 15 bases between. This CDR3 comprises 14 residues. CDR3 in amino acids: CSATGRDGNQPQHF. The CDR3 DNA sequence: TGCAGCGCCACAGGGAGGGACGGCAATCAGCCCCAGCATTTT.

CDR3 in DNA: TGTGCCAGCAGTATTAGTCTAGCGGGGGGCTACGAGCAGTACTTC. It is translated as CASSISLAGGYEQYF. The chain is built from TRBV6-6 and TRBJ2-7; 11 nucleotides align to TRBD2. There are 15 residues in the CDR3. J lost 3 bases, V lost 5 bases, and 6 bases had no gene match. Germline assignment: CDR1 MNHNY and CDR2 SVGAGI (reference sequence).

The genes are TRBV28 and TRBJ1-1, with D possibly matching TRBD1 (5 bases). V was trimmed by 8 bases and J by 6 bases, leaving 13 bases between them. Germline V gene sequence: CDR1 MDHEN, CDR2 SYDVKM. The CDR3 covers 12 residues. CDR3 residues: CASARVVPEAFF. CDR3 bases: TGTGCCAGCGCCAGGGTTGTTCCTGAAGCTTTCTTT. Supplemented by reference TRBV28 and TRBJ1-1, the full variable domain reads DVKVTQSSRYLVKRTGEKVFLECVQDMDHENMFWYRQDPGLGLRLIYFSYDVKMKEKGDIPEGYSVSREKKERFSLILESASTNQTSMYLCASARVVPEAFFGQGTRLTVV.

The J gene is TRBJ2-7, the V gene TRBV5-5, with a tentative D call TRBD1 (5 bases). The CDR3 consists of 14 residues. CDR1 and CDR2 from the germline V gene are SGHKS and YYEKEE (reference sequence). V lost 0 bases to trimming and J lost 0 bases, with 7 bases between them. DNA of the CDR3: TGTGCCAGCAGCTTGGGACAGCCCTCCTACGAGCAGTACTTC. This gives the protein CASSLGQPSYEQYF.

This chain connects TRBV12-3 or TRBV12-4 to TRBJ1-5, with D tentatively TRBD1 (5 bases). Trimming removed 6 bases at V and 8 bases at J, with 14 bases between. CDR3 length equals 13 residues. The CDR3 DNA reads as TGTGCCAGCAGCCGGGGGGAATACGAGCCCCAGCATTTT. Its translation is CASSRGEYEPQHF.

The rearrangement joins TRBV5-1 to TRBJ2-1, with TRBD2 matching 10 bases. This CDR3 comprises 15 residues. Trimming at V came to 0 bases and at J to 9 bases, leaving 6 bases not matched to a gene. Germline CDR1 is SGHRS and CDR2 is YFSETQ. CDR3 nucleotide sequence: TGCGCCAGCAGCTTGGGGCAGCGGGAGGGTGGTGAGCAGTTCTTC. This sequence encodes CASSLGQREGGEQFF.

This clone was seen a few times. This chain links TRBV10-1 with TRBJ2-4; D remains unclear. CDR1 is WNHNN and CDR2 is SYGVQD in the germline V gene (reference sequence). This CDR3 spans 14 amino acids. Trimming took 2 bases from V and 7 from J, leaving 12 bases between them. CDR3 sequence: CASSEDWSGNIQYF. DNA for the CDR3: TGCGCCAGCAGTGAGGATTGGAGTGGGAACATTCAGTACTTC.

V is TRBV7-2 and J is TRBJ1-6; TRBD1 agrees at 8 bases. Unmatched junction bases numbered 8, after V lost 1 base and J lost 6 bases. This CDR3 is built from 17 residues. Per germline, CDR1 SGHTA and CDR2 FQGNSA. CDR3 sequence: CASSLVGQGPINSPLHF. The CDR3, as DNA: TGTGCCAGCAGCTTAGTCGGACAGGGCCCTATTAATTCACCCCTCCACTTT.

The chain couples TRBV4-2 to TRBJ1-6; no definite D call. There are 14 residues in the CDR3. Germline CDR1 LGHNA, CDR2 YNFKEQ. With 0 bases removed from V and 8 bases from J, the gap between germline ends came to 8 bases. CDR3 DNA: TGTGCCAGCAGCCAAGAGAGGGTTGATTCACCCCTCCACTTT. Translating it yields CASSQERVDSPLHF.

The chain couples TRBV5-4 to TRBJ1-1; D call uncertain. CDR1 SGHNT and CDR2 YYREEE come from the germline V gene (reference sequence). There are 15 residues in the CDR3. The V end was cut by 4 bases, the J end by 5 bases, with 18 bases between. The CDR3: CASSPPGGFGTEAFF. The CDR3 DNA is TGTGCCAGCAGCCCCCCGGGAGGGTTCGGGACTGAAGCTTTCTTT.